This T cell receptor beta chain derives from a study of blood T cell repertoires in COVID-19. Study at large: Spain, Italy and the United States supplied samples that represented acute and convalescent COVID-19.

Germline lookup yields CDR1 SGHVS and CDR2 FNYEAQ. The CDR3 loop spans 13 amino acids. V was pared by 5 bases and J by 6 bases, with 6 bases of the junction left unmatched. The protocol was immunoSEQ multiplex PCR, while the TCRdb copy is restricted to in-frame clones and leaves out a portion. The sample comprises 93,000 or so clones, around 82% of which are singletons, and around 13% rests with the top ten. Specimen: peripheral blood. This clonotype originated in a human donor in a cohort sampled during active or convalescent COVID-19. V is TRBV7-6 and J is TRBJ2-7; 8 bases agree with TRBD1. CDR3 region: CASSTRTGIEQYF. CDR3 nucleotides: TGTGCCAGCAGCACCCGGACAGGGATCGAGCAGTACTTC.